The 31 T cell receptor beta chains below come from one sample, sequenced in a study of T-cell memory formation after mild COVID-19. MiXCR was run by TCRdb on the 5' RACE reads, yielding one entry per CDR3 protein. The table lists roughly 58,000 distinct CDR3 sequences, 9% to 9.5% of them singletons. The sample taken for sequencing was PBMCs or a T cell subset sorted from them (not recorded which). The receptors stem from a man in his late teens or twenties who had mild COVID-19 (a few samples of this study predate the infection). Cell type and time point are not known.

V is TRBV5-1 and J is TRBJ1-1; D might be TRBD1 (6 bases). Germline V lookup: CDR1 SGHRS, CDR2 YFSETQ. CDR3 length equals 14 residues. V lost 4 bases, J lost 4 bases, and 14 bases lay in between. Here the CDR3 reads CASSGRGGGTEAFF. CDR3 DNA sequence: TGCGCCAGCAGCGGCAGGGGTGGCGGCACTGAAGCTTTCTTT.

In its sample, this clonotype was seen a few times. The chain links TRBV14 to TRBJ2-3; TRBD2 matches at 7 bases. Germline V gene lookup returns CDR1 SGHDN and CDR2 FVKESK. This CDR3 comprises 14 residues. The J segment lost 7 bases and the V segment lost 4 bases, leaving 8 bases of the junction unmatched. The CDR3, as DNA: TGTGCCAGCAGCCCGACTCGCGGGGGATATACGCAGTATTTT. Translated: CASSPTRGGYTQYF.

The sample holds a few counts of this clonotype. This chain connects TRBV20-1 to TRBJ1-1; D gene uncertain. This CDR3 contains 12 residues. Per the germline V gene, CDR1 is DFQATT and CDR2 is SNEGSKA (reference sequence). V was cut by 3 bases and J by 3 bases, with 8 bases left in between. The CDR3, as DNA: TGCAGTGCTAGGGTTCGCGACACTGAAGCTTTCTTT. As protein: CSARVRDTEAFF.

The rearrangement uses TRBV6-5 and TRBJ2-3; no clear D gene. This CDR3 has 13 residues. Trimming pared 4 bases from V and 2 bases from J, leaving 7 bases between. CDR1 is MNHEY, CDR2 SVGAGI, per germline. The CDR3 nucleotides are TGTGCCAGCAGTTCACCACTCACAGATACGCAGTATTTT. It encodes CASSSPLTDTQYF.

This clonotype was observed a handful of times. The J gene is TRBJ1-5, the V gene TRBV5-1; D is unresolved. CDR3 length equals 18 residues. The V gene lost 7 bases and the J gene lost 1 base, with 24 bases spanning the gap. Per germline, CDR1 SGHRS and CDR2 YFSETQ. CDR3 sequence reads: CASLRLGPRRASNQPQHF. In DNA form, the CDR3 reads TGCGCCAGCCTTCGCTTAGGACCGAGGAGGGCAAGCAATCAGCCCCAGCATTTT.

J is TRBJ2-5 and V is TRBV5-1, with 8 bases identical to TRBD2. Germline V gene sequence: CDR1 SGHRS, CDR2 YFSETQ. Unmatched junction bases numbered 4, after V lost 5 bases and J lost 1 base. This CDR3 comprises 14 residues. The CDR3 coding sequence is TGCGCCAGCAGGCGTGGGACTAGCCAAGAGACCCAGTACTTC. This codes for CASRRGTSQETQYF.

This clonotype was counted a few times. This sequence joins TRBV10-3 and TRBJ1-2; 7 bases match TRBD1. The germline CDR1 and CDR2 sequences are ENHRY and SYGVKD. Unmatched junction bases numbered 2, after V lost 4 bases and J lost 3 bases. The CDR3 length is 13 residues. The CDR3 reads CAISVGQDYGYTF. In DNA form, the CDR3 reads TGTGCCATCAGTGTCGGACAGGACTATGGCTACACCTTC.

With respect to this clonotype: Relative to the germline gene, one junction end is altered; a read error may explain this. The CDR3 DNA sequence: TGTGCCAGCAAAGGGGGGGACACAGATACGCGGTATTTT. Its translation is CASKGGDTDTRYF. This chain links TRBV6-2 or TRBV6-3 with TRBJ2-3, with D tentatively TRBD2 (7 bases). Germline lookup yields CDR1 MNHEY and CDR2 SVGEGT. The length of the CDR3 is 13 residues.

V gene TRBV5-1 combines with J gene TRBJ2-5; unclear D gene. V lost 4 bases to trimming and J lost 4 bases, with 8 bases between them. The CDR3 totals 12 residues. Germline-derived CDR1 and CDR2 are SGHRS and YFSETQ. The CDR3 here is CASSKDRETQYF. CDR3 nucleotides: TGCGCCAGCAGCAAGGACCGAGAGACCCAGTACTTC.

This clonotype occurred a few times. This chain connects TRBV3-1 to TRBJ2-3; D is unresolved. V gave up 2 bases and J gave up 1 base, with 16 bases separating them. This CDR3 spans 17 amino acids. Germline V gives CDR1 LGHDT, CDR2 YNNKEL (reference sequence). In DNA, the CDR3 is TGTGCCAGCAGCCAAAACAACCCGACGGCACGCACAGATACGCAGTATTTT. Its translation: CASSQNNPTARTDTQYF.

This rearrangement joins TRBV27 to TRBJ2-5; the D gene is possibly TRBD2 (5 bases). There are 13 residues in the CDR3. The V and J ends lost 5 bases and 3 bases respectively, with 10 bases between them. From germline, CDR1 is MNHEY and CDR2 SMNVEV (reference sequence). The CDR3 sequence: CASSRTGEETQYF. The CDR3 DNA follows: TGTGCCAGCAGTAGGACTGGTGAAGAGACCCAGTACTTC.

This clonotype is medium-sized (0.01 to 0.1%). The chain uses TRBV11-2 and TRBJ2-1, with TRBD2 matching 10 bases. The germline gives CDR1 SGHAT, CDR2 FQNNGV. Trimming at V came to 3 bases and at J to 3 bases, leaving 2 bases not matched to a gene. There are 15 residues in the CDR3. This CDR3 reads CASSFGLADYNEQFF. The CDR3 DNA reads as TGTGCCAGCAGCTTCGGACTAGCGGACTACAATGAGCAGTTCTTC.

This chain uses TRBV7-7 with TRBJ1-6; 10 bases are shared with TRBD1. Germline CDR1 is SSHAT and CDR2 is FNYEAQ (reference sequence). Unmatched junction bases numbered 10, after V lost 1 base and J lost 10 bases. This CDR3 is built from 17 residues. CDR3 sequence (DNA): TGTGCCAGCAGCTTAGGGAACGGGACAGGGGTCGGATCACCCCTCCACTTT. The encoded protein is CASSLGNGTGVGSPLHF.

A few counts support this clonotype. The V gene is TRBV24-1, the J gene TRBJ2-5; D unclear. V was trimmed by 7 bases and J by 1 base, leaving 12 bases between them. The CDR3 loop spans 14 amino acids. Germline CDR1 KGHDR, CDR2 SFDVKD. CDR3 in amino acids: CATRYRCPQETQYF. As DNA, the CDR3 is TGTGCCACCAGGTACAGATGCCCCCAAGAGACCCAGTACTTC.

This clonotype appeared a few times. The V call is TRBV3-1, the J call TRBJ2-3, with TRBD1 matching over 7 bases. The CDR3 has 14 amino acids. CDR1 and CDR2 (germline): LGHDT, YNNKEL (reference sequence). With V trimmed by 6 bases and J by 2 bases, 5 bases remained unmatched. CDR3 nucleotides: TGTGCCAGCAGAGACAGGGTTTCCACAGATACGCAGTATTTT. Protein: CASRDRVSTDTQYF.

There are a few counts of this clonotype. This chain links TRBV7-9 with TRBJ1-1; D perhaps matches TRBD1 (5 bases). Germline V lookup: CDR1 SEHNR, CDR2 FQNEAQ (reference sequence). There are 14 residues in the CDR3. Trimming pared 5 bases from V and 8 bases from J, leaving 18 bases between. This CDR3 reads CASSPPGGTAEAFF. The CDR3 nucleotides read TGTGCCAGCAGCCCCCCGGGGGGAACGGCCGAAGCTTTCTTT.

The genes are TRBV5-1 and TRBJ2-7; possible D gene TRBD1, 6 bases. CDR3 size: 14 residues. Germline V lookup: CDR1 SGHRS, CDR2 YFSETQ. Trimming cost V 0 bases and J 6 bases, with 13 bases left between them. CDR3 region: CASSLDRELSEQYF. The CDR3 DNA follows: TGCGCCAGCAGCTTGGACAGGGAACTGAGCGAGCAGTACTTC.

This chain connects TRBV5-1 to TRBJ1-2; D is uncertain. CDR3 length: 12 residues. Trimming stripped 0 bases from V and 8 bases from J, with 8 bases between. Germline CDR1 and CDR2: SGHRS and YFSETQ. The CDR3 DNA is TGCGCCAGCAGCTTGGATGTTGCCGGCTACACCTTC. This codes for CASSLDVAGYTF.

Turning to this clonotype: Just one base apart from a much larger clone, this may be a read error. For the CDR3, the DNA is TGCGCCAGCAGCCCGCTTGACTTACGAGACGAGCAGTACTTC. This codes for CASSPLDLRDEQYF. This chain joins TRBV5-1 and TRBJ2-7; no firm D call. Trimming took 4 bases from V and 5 from J, leaving 16 bases between them. The CDR3 sequence is 14 residues long. In germline, CDR1 is SGHRS, CDR2 YFSETQ.

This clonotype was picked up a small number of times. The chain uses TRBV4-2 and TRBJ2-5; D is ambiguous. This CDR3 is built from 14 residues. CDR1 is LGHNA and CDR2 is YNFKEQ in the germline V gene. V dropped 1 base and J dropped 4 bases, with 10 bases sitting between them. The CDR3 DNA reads TGTGCCAGCAGCCAAGTGGAGACACGAGAGACCCAGTACTTC. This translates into CASSQVETRETQYF.

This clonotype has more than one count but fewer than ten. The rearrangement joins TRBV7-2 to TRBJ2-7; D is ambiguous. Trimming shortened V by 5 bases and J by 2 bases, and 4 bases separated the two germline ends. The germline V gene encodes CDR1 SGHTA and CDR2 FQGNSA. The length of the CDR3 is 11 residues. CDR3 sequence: CASSGTYEQYF. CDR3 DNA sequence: TGTGCCAGCAGCGGGACCTACGAGCAGTACTTC. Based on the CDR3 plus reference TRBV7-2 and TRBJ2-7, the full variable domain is GAGVSQSPSNKVTEKGKDVELRCDPISGHTALYWYRQSLGQGLEFLIYFQGNSAPDKSGLPSDRFSAERTGGSVSTLTIQRTQQEDSAVYLCASSGTYEQYFGPGTRLTVT.

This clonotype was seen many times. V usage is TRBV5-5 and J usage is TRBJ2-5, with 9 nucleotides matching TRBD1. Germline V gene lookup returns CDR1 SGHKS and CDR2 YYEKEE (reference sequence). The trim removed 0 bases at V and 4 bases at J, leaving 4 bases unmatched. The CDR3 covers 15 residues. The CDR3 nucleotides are TGTGCCAGCAGCTTGGTGACAGGGGGGGGAGAGACCCAGTACTTC. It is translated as CASSLVTGGGETQYF.

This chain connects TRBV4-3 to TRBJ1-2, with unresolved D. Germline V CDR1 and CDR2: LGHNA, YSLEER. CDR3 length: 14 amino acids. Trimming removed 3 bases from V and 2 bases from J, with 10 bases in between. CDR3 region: CASSHSPRNYGYTF. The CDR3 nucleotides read TGCGCCAGCAGCCATAGCCCGCGCAACTATGGCTACACCTTC.

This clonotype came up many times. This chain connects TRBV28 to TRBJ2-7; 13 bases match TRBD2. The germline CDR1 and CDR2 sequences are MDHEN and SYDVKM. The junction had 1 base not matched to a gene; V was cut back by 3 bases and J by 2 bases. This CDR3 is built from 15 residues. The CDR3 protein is CASSLGLAGTYEQYF. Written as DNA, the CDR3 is TGTGCCAGCAGTTTGGGACTAGCGGGGACCTACGAGCAGTACTTC.

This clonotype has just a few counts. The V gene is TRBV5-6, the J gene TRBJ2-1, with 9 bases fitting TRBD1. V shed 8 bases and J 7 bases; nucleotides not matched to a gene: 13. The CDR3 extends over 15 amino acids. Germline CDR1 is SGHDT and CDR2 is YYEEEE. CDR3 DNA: TGTGCCAGAAAGTCCGGGACAGGGCCTGTTAATGAGCAGTTCTTC. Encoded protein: CARKSGTGPVNEQFF.

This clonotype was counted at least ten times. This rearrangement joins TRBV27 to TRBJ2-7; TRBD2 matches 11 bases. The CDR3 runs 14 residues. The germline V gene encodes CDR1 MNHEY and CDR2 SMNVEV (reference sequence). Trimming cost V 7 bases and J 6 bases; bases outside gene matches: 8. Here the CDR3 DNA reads TGTGCCAGCACGATACTAGCGGGGGTCGGCGAGCAGTACTTC. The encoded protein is CASTILAGVGEQYF.

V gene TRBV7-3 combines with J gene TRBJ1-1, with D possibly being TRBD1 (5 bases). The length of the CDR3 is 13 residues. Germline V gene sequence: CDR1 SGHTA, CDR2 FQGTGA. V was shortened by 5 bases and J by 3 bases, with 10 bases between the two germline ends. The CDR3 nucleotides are TGTGCCAGCAGCCTAGGGACCGACACTGAAGCTTTCTTT. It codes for CASSLGTDTEAFF.

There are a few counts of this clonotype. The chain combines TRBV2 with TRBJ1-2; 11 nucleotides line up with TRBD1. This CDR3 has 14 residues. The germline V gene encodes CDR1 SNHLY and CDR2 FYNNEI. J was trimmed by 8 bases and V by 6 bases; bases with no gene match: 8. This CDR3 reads CASSVGGQGDGYTF. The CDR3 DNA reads TGTGCCAGCAGCGTGGGGGGACAGGGGGACGGCTACACCTTC.

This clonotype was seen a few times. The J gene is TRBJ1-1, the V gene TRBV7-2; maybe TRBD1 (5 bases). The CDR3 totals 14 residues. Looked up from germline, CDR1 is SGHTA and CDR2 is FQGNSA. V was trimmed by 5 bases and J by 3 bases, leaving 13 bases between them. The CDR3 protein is CASSPRSRDTEAFF. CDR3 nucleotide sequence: TGTGCCAGCAGCCCTCGGTCCAGGGACACTGAAGCTTTCTTT.

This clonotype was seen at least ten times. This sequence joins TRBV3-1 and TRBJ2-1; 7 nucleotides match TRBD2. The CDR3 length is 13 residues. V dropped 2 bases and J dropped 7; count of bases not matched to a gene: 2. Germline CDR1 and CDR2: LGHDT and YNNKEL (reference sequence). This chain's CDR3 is CASSQMGGNEQFF. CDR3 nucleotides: TGTGCCAGCAGCCAAATGGGGGGGAATGAGCAGTTCTTC.

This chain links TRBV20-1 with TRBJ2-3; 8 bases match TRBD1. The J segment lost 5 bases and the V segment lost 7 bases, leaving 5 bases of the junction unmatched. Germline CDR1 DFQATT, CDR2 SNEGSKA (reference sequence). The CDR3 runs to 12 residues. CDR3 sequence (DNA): TGCAGTGGACAGGGGATTGGAGATACGCAGTATTTT. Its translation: CSGQGIGDTQYF.